This is a list of T cell receptor beta chains from one sample in a study of cytomegalovirus exposure and HLA in healthy donors. Assay: immunoSEQ multiplex PCR; the TCRdb copy retains only in-frame clones and omits some. This sample has about 190,000 clones, with more than 65% found just once. The sequencing input was PBMCs. The receptors were gathered from a man aged 40-49 years in good health and CMV-seropositive. Both conserved end residues are part of each CDR3. Each record gives: CDR3 DNA, CDR3 protein, clone size, J gene, V gene, D gene. D genes are given only for firm matches. The listing skips clone size in some rows; elsewhere it reads once, few, many or a size class.

TGTGCCAGCAGCTCATACAGGGGGGCGCTTGGGGCCAACGTCCTGACTTTC	CASSSYRGALGANVLTF	once	TRBJ2-6	TRBV7-9	TRBD1
TGTGCCATTTGTTTCAAGCAGAAGGCGGCATACGAGCAGTACTTC	CAICFKQKAAYEQYF	-	TRBJ2-7	TRBV6-1	-
TGCGCCAGCACGTGGGGACGAGCGGACAGGGGAGTCCATGAGCAGTTCTTC	CASTWGRADRGVHEQFF	-	TRBJ2-1	TRBV10-1	TRBD1
TGTGCCAGCATTCACAGGGCAACGAACACCGGGGAGCTGTTTTTT	CASIHRATNTGELFF	-	TRBJ2-2	TRBV6-5	-
TGTGCCAGCAGCGTTAGACAGGCTGGAAACACCATATATTTT	CASSVRQAGNTIYF	once	TRBJ1-3	TRBV7-8	-
TGTGCCAGCAGCTTTGTCAGGGGTGGAGCAGATACGCAGTATTTT	CASSFVRGGADTQYF	-	TRBJ2-3	TRBV7-9	-
TGTGCCAGCAGTTACAGGCAGGGGAAAGCTTTCTTT	CASSYRQGKAFF	-	TRBJ1-1	TRBV6-5	-
TGTGCCAGCAGCCCCTTAAGTAGCGGCGGTGAGCAGTACTTC	CASSPLSSGGEQYF	-	TRBJ2-7	TRBV11-2	-
TGTGCCAGCAGCCTCGGGGGGGGTGGCTACACCTTC	CASSLGGGGYTF	-	TRBJ1-2	TRBV7-2	-
TGTGCCACTGACCCGGGACAGGTTGATGGCTACACCTTC	CATDPGQVDGYTF	-	TRBJ1-2	TRBV6-1	TRBD1
TGTGCCAGCAGCTTAAGTGGGGGCGTAACCTACGAGCAGTACTTC	CASSLSGGVTYEQYF	-	TRBJ2-7	TRBV7-3	-
TGTGCCAGCAGCCAGAGAGACCGGGGGGACTACAATGAGCAGTTCTTC	CASSQRDRGDYNEQFF	-	TRBJ2-1	TRBV4-2	TRBD2
TGTGCCAGCAGGGCGAGGTTGCTAGCTAACTATGGCTACACCTTC	CASRARLLANYGYTF	few	TRBJ1-2	TRBV2	-
TGTGCCAGCAGTACACCTTCTAGCGGCGGAGTCATTCAGTACTTC	CASSTPSSGGVIQYF	-	TRBJ2-4	TRBV10-3	TRBD2
TGTGCCAGCAGCTTAGGGGGGACAGGTTCCTACGAGCAGTACTTC	CASSLGGTGSYEQYF	-	TRBJ2-7	TRBV11-3	TRBD1
TGTGCCAGCAGCAACTCGGGGGTTGGAGGCTACACCTTC	CASSNSGVGGYTF	-	TRBJ1-2	TRBV14	-
TGTGCCAGCAGTGAAAGGCAGGGCCTGACAGATACGCAGTATTTT	CASSERQGLTDTQYF	-	TRBJ2-3	TRBV2	-
TGTGCCAGCACCGTGGACAATACCTGGGAGCAGTACTTC	CASTVDNTWEQYF	-	TRBJ2-7	TRBV28	-
TGTGCCAGCACCAGGACAGGGTTTAACGAGCAGTACTTC	CASTRTGFNEQYF	-	TRBJ2-7	TRBV6-1	TRBD1
TGTGCCAGCAGCTTCTCCGGACTAGCGGGAGAGTCGCCTACGAAGCAGTACTTC	CASSFSGLAGESPTKQYF	-	TRBJ2-7	TRBV11-1	TRBD2
TGTGCCAGCGGGGGGTCTCCATATACCTTC	CASGGSPYTF	-	TRBJ1-2	TRBV6-1	-
TGTGCCAGCAGCTTTGGGACAGGGGTCGGGGAGACCCAGTACTTC	CASSFGTGVGETQYF	few	TRBJ2-5	TRBV7-2	TRBD1
TGTGCCACCCGGACAGGGGAGGGATATGGCTACACCTTC	CATRTGEGYGYTF	-	TRBJ1-2	TRBV6-5	TRBD1
TGTGCCAGCAGCCGGTACGGGGAAGCTGAAGCTTTCTTT	CASSRYGEAEAFF	few	TRBJ1-1	TRBV4-2	-
TGCGCCAGCAGCTTGGAGCTGGGGACACCGAACACCGGGGAGCTGTTTTTT	CASSLELGTPNTGELFF	once	TRBJ2-2	TRBV5-1	-
TGTGCCAGCAGCTTAGGCAGGGTTTCGGTTTTAGGAACTGAAGCTTTCTTT	CASSLGRVSVLGTEAFF	-	TRBJ1-1	TRBV11-3	-
TGTGCCAGCAGCTTCGGGCTAGCGATAAATGAGCAGTTCTTC	CASSFGLAINEQFF	-	TRBJ2-1	TRBV7-3	-
TGCGCCAGCAAGCTCGGGGGAGTCGATGGAAACACCATATATTTT	CASKLGGVDGNTIYF	-	TRBJ1-3	TRBV5-1	-
TGTGCCAGCAGTTTAATAGCGGGGGCCCTTACTGATACGCAGTATTTT	CASSLIAGALTDTQYF	-	TRBJ2-3	TRBV6-5	TRBD2
TGTGCCAGCAGTTTCGGTTCCTACGAGCAGTACTTC	CASSFGSYEQYF	-	TRBJ2-7	TRBV6-5	-
TGTGCCAGTAGTACAGGACTAGCGGGAGTCCTTGAGCAGTTCTTC	CASSTGLAGVLEQFF	-	TRBJ2-1	TRBV19	TRBD2
TGCAGCGTAGAACACCGACAGGTACTCACTGAAGCTTTCTTT	CSVEHRQVLTEAFF	few	TRBJ1-1	TRBV29-1	-
TGTGCCACCCAGGGACAGGGTGGCTACGAGCAGTACTTC	CATQGQGGYEQYF	-	TRBJ2-7	TRBV19	TRBD1
TGTGCCAGCAGCCAAGTAGCCCAGGGCGAGCAGTACTTC	CASSQVAQGEQYF	-	TRBJ2-7	TRBV14	-
TGTGCCAGCAGCAAGGACAGGGCGGGCATCGGCTACGAGCAGTACTTC	CASSKDRAGIGYEQYF	-	TRBJ2-7	TRBV5-4	TRBD1
TGTGCCAGCTCACCACCTACAGGGGCCTACGAGCAGTACTTC	CASSPPTGAYEQYF	-	TRBJ2-7	TRBV18	TRBD1
TGTGCCAGCAGTAACGGACTAGCCGGGGAGCAGTACTTC	CASSNGLAGEQYF	-	TRBJ2-7	TRBV6-5	TRBD2
TGTGCCAGCAGCTTAGCTCTAGCGGGGGTAGAGACCCAGTACTTC	CASSLALAGVETQYF	-	TRBJ2-5	TRBV7-9	TRBD2
TGTGCCAGCAGTGAATTCCGGGAAAAACTGTTTTTT	CASSEFREKLFF	-	TRBJ1-4	TRBV6-1	-
TGTGCCAGCAGTGACGGGACAGGGGCTTTTCGAGACCCTTATCAGCCCCAGCATTTT	CASSDGTGAFRDPYQPQHF	-	TRBJ1-5	TRBV6-4	TRBD1
TGTGCCAGCAGCTTAGGGGGCGAGGATACGCAGTATTTT	CASSLGGEDTQYF	-	TRBJ2-3	TRBV11-2	-
TGTGCCAGCAGCTTCGGACAGGGTAACACTGAAGCTTTCTTT	CASSFGQGNTEAFF	-	TRBJ1-1	TRBV14	TRBD1
TGTGCCAGCACGGGGGGGACAGGGGGCACCGGGGAGCTGTTTTTT	CASTGGTGGTGELFF	-	TRBJ2-2	TRBV2	TRBD1
TGTGCCAGCAATAATGACTATCCAGAACGAGAGACCCAGTACTTC	CASNNDYPERETQYF	-	TRBJ2-5	TRBV7-2	-
TGTGCCAGCAGCTGGACAGGGTTGGGTTCAGATACGCAGTATTTT	CASSWTGLGSDTQYF	-	TRBJ2-3	TRBV6-1	TRBD1
TGTGCCAGCAGTGTCAGGGGGAGTGAGCAGTTCTTC	CASSVRGSEQFF	-	TRBJ2-1	TRBV2	TRBD1
TGTGCCAGCAGCAAGGAAGGGCAGGGTTTCTGTGGGGCCAACGTCCTGACTTTC	CASSKEGQGFCGANVLTF	-	TRBJ2-6	TRBV21-1	-
TGTGCCAGCAGTTACGCTAGAACCACCGGGGAGCTGTTTTTT	CASSYARTTGELFF	-	TRBJ2-2	TRBV6-5	-
TGCAGCGTTCGATCAGGGCTAAGCACTGAAGCTTTCTTT	CSVRSGLSTEAFF	-	TRBJ1-1	TRBV29-1	-
TGTGCCAGCAGCCCCAGGGGGTGGGAGCAGTACTTC	CASSPRGWEQYF	-	TRBJ2-7	TRBV5-8	TRBD1